The 17 T cell receptor beta chains below all came from one sample that was sequenced in a study of metastatic and nonmetastatic thyroid tumors. TCRdb reassembled clones from the PCR reads with MiXCR. The sample records around 4,500 clones, 30% to 35% being singletons. All patients were untreated before thyroid surgery. Sequencing used adjacent normal tissue. Receptors originate from a male donor with papillary thyroid cancer or a benign thyroid nodule (not recorded which). Some clones in this sample may be carry-over from other donors' samples.

This clone was seen only a few times. The chain is built from TRBV25-1 and TRBJ2-3; perhaps TRBD1 as D (6 bases). Germline V lookup: CDR1 MGHDK, CDR2 SYGVNS. The CDR3 consists of 13 residues. Trimming left V 5 bases short and J 3 bases short, with 9 bases between. Here the CDR3 reads CASSYRVTDTQYF. The CDR3 coding sequence is TGTGCCAGCAGTTACAGGGTAACAGATACGCAGTATTTT.

V gene TRBV19 combines with J gene TRBJ2-3; D is ambiguous. V shed 6 bases and J shed 5 bases, with 15 bases lying between them. The CDR3 runs 14 residues. Per germline, CDR1 LNHDA and CDR2 SQIVND (reference sequence). The CDR3 reads CASSGRIGKDTQYF. Written as DNA, the CDR3 is TGTGCCAGTAGCGGCCGGATTGGCAAAGATACGCAGTATTTT.

In this sample, this clone turned up a few times. The J gene is TRBJ2-3, the V gene TRBV12-3 or TRBV12-4; 9 bases are a match to TRBD2. The CDR3 sequence is 14 residues long. The junction had 5 bases not matched to a gene; V was cut back by 6 bases and J by 4 bases. The CDR3 sequence: CASRSGGGADTQYF. CDR3 DNA sequence: TGTGCCAGCAGAAGCGGCGGGGGGGCAGATACGCAGTATTTT.

This clone appeared a few times. An end of the junction differs from the germline gene, which may be a read error. The gene calls are TRBV6-1 and TRBJ2-5; weak D call: TRBD2 (6 bases). Per the germline V gene, CDR1 is MNHNS and CDR2 is SASEGT. The CDR3 has 16 amino acids. The CDR3 protein is CASGDGTGVGQETQYF. DNA of the CDR3: TGTGCCAGCGGTGACGGGACGGGAGTGGGCCAAGAGACCCAGTACTTC.

This clone qualifies as medium-sized. The V and J genes are TRBV20-1 and TRBJ1-2; possible D gene TRBD1, 6 bases. The CDR3 is 14 amino acids. From germline, CDR1 is DFQATT and CDR2 SNEGSKA (reference sequence). Trimming removed 4 bases at V and 4 bases at J, with 16 bases between. CDR3 nucleotides: TGCAGTGCTATCTTCCGAGGGGGAGGCTATGGCTACACCTTC. Translating it yields CSAIFRGGGYGYTF.

Notes on this clone: The conserved final phenylalanine or tryptophan is absent from the CDR3, which likely points to a read error. The genes are TRBV10-3 and TRBJ1-1; D gene uncertain. CDR3 size: 13 residues. Germline CDR1 reads ENHRY; CDR2 reads SYGVKD. The CDR3, as DNA: TGTGCCATCTACTCGGACGCAAACAGTGAAGCTTTCGTT. Its translation: CAIYSDANSEAFV.

This clone was counted a few times. The chain is built from TRBV6-4 and TRBJ2-5, with TRBD2 matching 8 bases. Germline V gene data show CDR1 as MRHNA and CDR2 as SNTAGT. After removal of 5 bases from V and 1 base from J, the junction contained 6 bases not matched to a gene. There are 15 residues in the CDR3. This CDR3 reads CASSYSGGIQETQYF. In nucleotides, the CDR3 is TGTGCCAGCAGTTATTCGGGGGGGATCCAAGAGACCCAGTACTTC.

The V call is TRBV9, the J call TRBJ2-1; the match to TRBD2 covers 11 bases. The junction had 5 bases not matched to a gene; V was cut back by 0 bases and J by 6 bases. CDR1 and CDR2 from the germline V gene are SGDLS and YYNGEE. The length of the CDR3 is 16 residues. CDR3 in amino acids: CASSVVGLAGGNEQFF. CDR3 in DNA: TGTGCCAGCAGCGTAGTGGGGCTAGCGGGGGGCAATGAGCAGTTCTTC.

Of note for this clone: At one end the junction does not follow the germline gene, possibly because of a read error. V is TRBV10-3 and J is TRBJ2-2; D perhaps matches TRBD2 (6 bases). The germline V gene has CDR1 ENHRY and CDR2 SYGVKD. CDR3 length: 15 residues. The CDR3 DNA reads TGTGCCATGAGTGACGGCGGAGGGAGCACCGGGGAGCTGTTGTTT. Translating gives CAMSDGGGSTGELLF.

This clone was counted a few times. This chain connects TRBV6-1 to TRBJ2-3, with a possible D match to TRBD2 (6 bases). Germline V gene lookup returns CDR1 MNHNS and CDR2 SASEGT. The CDR3 runs 16 residues. The V end was cut by 2 bases, the J end by 5 bases, with 17 bases between. The CDR3 loop is CASSELVGGCEDTQYF. The CDR3 DNA sequence: TGTGCCAGCAGTGAATTGGTTGGGGGGTGTGAAGATACGCAGTATTTT.

The chain recombines TRBV11-2 with TRBJ2-3; 7 bases are a match to TRBD1. Germline V gene sequence: CDR1 SGHAT, CDR2 FQNNGV. The V segment lost 5 bases and the J segment 1 base; nucleotides outside the gene matches: 9. There are 16 residues in the CDR3. The CDR3 nucleotides read TGTGCCAGCAGCCCTAACAGGGGCTTCGGCACAGATACGCAGTATTTT. Its protein product is CASSPNRGFGTDTQYF.

This clone counts as large. The chain couples TRBV7-8 to TRBJ2-7; 9 bases map to TRBD1. The CDR3 spans 15 residues. Germline CDR1 reads SGHVS; CDR2 reads FQNEAQ. Trimming took 5 bases from V and 2 from J; bases not matched to a gene: 7. CDR3 residues: CASSTAGQGPYEQYF. Here the CDR3 DNA reads TGTGCCAGCAGCACCGCGGGACAGGGACCCTACGAGCAGTACTTC.

In this sample, this clone turned up a few times. The chain is built from TRBV12-3 or TRBV12-4 and TRBJ2-7; the match to TRBD1 covers 9 bases. The CDR3 contains 14 residues. With 5 bases clipped from V and 0 bases from J, the junction kept 2 bases outside the gene matches. The CDR3 nucleotides are TGTGCCAGCAGTACGACAGGGGGCTCCTACGAGCAGTACTTC. Encoded protein: CASSTTGGSYEQYF.

The chain couples TRBV11-1 to TRBJ2-7; weak D call: TRBD2 (5 bases). Between the trimmed V and J ends, which lost 7 bases and 3 bases, there was a span of 13 bases. CDR3 length: 13 residues. Looked up from germline, CDR1 is SGHAT and CDR2 is FQDESV (reference sequence). CDR3 in amino acids: CASTHPSGYEQYF. CDR3 nucleotide sequence: TGTGCCAGCACCCACCCCAGCGGCTACGAGCAGTACTTC.

Many counts were recorded for this clone. The J gene is TRBJ1-2, the V gene TRBV6-1, with D tentatively TRBD1 (5 bases). The germline V and J ends were trimmed by 8 bases and 5 bases, with 15 bases remaining between them. Germline assignment: CDR1 MNHNS and CDR2 SASEGT. The CDR3 is 13 amino acids. CDR3 DNA: TGTGCCAGCGTAGGGGTCGACAAGTATGGCTACACCTTC. Translating it yields CASVGVDKYGYTF.

This clone was found once. The V gene is TRBV7-2, the J gene TRBJ1-2; D is undetermined. The CDR3 is made up of 14 amino acids. CDR1 and CDR2 from the germline V gene are SGHTA and FQGNSA. V lost 5 bases and J 6 bases, leaving 16 bases between the germline ends. The CDR3: CASSLLGQVDGYTF. CDR3 DNA sequence: TGTGCCAGCAGCCTGCTTGGGCAGGTCGATGGCTACACCTTC.

This chain joins TRBV20-1 and TRBJ2-7; TRBD1 matches at 9 bases. J gave up 3 bases and V 5 bases, and 8 bases lay outside the gene matches. CDR1 and CDR2 from the germline V gene are DFQATT and SNEGSKA (reference sequence). CDR3 size: 14 residues. CDR3 sequence reads: CSARRDRAFYEQYF. CDR3 bases: TGCAGTGCTCGCCGGGACAGGGCCTTCTACGAGCAGTACTTC.